Listed below are T cell receptor beta chains from one sample, sequenced in a study of T cells in Graves' hyperthyroidism and ophthalmopathy. Via MiXCR, TCRdb re-called the multiplex PCR reads, giving one row per CDR3 protein. This table has around 290,000 distinct CDR3 sequences, about an eighth appearing once. What was sequenced was blood. These receptors all come from a woman aged 40 to 50 with Graves' hyperthyroidism. The CDR3 runs from the conserved cysteine through the conserved F or W. D genes are given only for firm matches. Part of the rows lack a size; the others show once, few, many or a class for expanded clones.

J | D | length | size | V | CDR3 | DNA
TRBJ1-5 | . | 13 | many | TRBV6-5 | CASSYSPNQPQHF | TGTGCCAGCAGTTACTCCCCGAATCAGCCCCAGCATTTT
TRBJ1-1 | . | 14 | . | TRBV5-1 | CASSLETANTEAFF | TGCGCCAGCAGCTTGGAGACGGCGAACACTGAAGCTTTCTTT
TRBJ1-1 | . | 10 | . | TRBV7-9 | CASSRPPAFF | TGTGCCAGCAGCCGTCCCCCCGCTTTCTTT
TRBJ1-3 | . | 13 | few | TRBV29-1 | CSVTGPGGNTIYF | TGCAGCGTCACGGGCCCGGGGGGAAACACCATATATTTT
TRBJ2-2 | TRBD2 | 16 | . | TRBV2 | CASSPLAGGNTGELFF | TGTGCCAGCAGTCCACTAGCGGGAGGGAACACCGGGGAGCTGTTTTTT
TRBJ1-3 | . | 19 | few | TRBV10-3 | CAISESGAGTITAGNTIYF | TGTGCCATCAGTGAGTCGGGCGCGGGGACCATTACCGCTGGAAACACCATATATTTT
TRBJ2-2 | TRBD2 | 14 | few | TRBV6-4 | CARPEREDTGELFF | TGTGCCAGACCTGAGCGGGAGGACACCGGGGAGCTGTTTTTT
TRBJ1-5 | TRBD1 | 15 | many | TRBV15 | CATSRRQGANQPQHF | TGTGCCACCAGCAGAAGACAGGGGGCTAACCAGCCCCAGCATTTT
TRBJ2-4 | . | 14 | many | TRBV27 | CASSLGLGENIQYF | TGTGCCAGCAGTCTGGGGCTAGGGGAAAACATTCAGTACTTC
TRBJ2-7 | TRBD2 | 14 | few | TRBV20-1 | CSAITSGRAYEQYF | TGCAGTGCAATTACTAGCGGGAGGGCCTACGAGCAGTACTTC
TRBJ2-7 | . | 14 | many | TRBV5-1 | CASSPTTPSYEQYF | TGCGCCAGCAGCCCCACGACTCCTTCCTACGAGCAGTACTTC
TRBJ2-3 | . | 13 | few | TRBV5-6 | CASSRGTTDTQYF | TGTGCCAGCAGCCGGGGGACAACAGATACGCAGTATTTT
TRBJ2-2 | TRBD1 | 16 | many | TRBV12-3/TRBV12-4 | CASRTDRGGITGELFF | TGTGCCAGCAGGACCGACAGGGGAGGTATCACCGGGGAGCTGTTTTTT
TRBJ2-1 | TRBD2 | 15 | many | TRBV20-1 | CSASHLAGVYNEQFF | TGCAGTGCTTCGCATCTAGCGGGAGTCTACAATGAGCAGTTCTTC
TRBJ1-2 | . | 14 | many | TRBV7-2 | CASSPIGAGRGYTF | TGTGCCAGCAGCCCCATAGGGGCAGGCCGTGGCTACACCTTC
TRBJ2-7 | . | 11 | many | TRBV3-1 | CASSQVYEQYF | TGTGCCAGCAGCCAAGTTTACGAGCAGTACTTC
TRBJ2-5 | . | 12 | many | TRBV12-3/TRBV12-4 | CASNLMGETQYF | TGTGCCAGCAATTTGATGGGAGAGACCCAGTACTTC
TRBJ2-2 | TRBD2 | 13 | . | TRBV29-1 | CSVDWGGSGELFF | TGCAGCGTTGACTGGGGGGGTTCCGGGGAGCTGTTTTTT
TRBJ2-7 | . | 13 | many | TRBV7-9 | CASRGLGDYEQYF | TGTGCCAGCAGGGGCCTAGGGGACTACGAGCAGTACTTC
TRBJ2-5 | TRBD2 | 15 | many | TRBV2 | CASTESLAGGETQYF | TGTGCCAGCACCGAAAGTCTAGCGGGCGGAGAGACCCAGTACTTC
TRBJ2-6 | TRBD1 | 18 | many | TRBV11-2 | CASRRAGGTHSGANVLTF | TGTGCCAGCAGACGAGCAGGGGGTACCCACTCTGGGGCCAACGTCCTGACTTTC
TRBJ2-1 | TRBD2 | 19 | many | TRBV28 | CASSLFRGRRLAGDNEQFF | TGTGCCAGCAGTTTATTCAGGGGGCGCCGGCTAGCGGGAGACAATGAGCAGTTCTTC
TRBJ1-4 | . | 14 | few | TRBV11-2 | CASSLSLTSKKLFF | TGTGCCAGCAGCTTATCCTTGACATCCAAAAAACTGTTTTTT
TRBJ2-2 | . | 13 | many | TRBV27 | CASRVRAAGELFF | TGTGCCAGCAGGGTCAGGGCGGCCGGGGAGCTGTTTTTT
TRBJ1-5 | . | 15 | many | TRBV12-3/TRBV12-4 | CASSLSGAEGQPQHF | TGTGCCAGCAGTTTATCAGGGGCAGAAGGGCAGCCCCAGCATTTT
TRBJ1-6 | . | 15 | . | TRBV4-1 | CASSSMGGLNSPLHF | TGCGCCAGCAGTTCGATGGGGGGCCTGAATTCACCCCTCCACTTT
TRBJ2-5 | . | 15 | . | TRBV15 | CATSRDTPSGETQYF | TGTGCCACCAGCAGAGATACCCCAAGCGGGGAGACCCAGTACTTC
TRBJ2-1 | . | 13 | many | TRBV7-9 | CASSSPDGDEQFF | TGTGCCAGCAGCTCCCCGGATGGGGATGAGCAGTTCTTC
TRBJ1-2 | . | 12 | many | TRBV2 | CASRGVNYGYTF | TGTGCCAGCAGAGGCGTCAACTATGGCTACACCTTC
TRBJ2-7 | TRBD2 | 15 | many | TRBV7-9 | CASRPTSALSYEQYF | TGTGCCAGCAGGCCAACTAGCGCCCTCTCCTACGAGCAGTACTTC
TRBJ2-1 | . | 16 | . | TRBV6-1 | CASRGLKAYSYNEQFF | TGTGCCAGCAGAGGGCTTAAAGCGTACTCCTACAATGAGCAGTTCTTC
TRBJ2-2 | . | 14 | few | TRBV19 | CASTIPASTGELFF | TGTGCCAGTACCATACCTGCCTCCACCGGGGAGCTGTTTTTT
TRBJ2-1 | . | 14 | many | TRBV2 | CASSPNRASNEQFF | TGTGCCAGCAGTCCAAATAGAGCGTCTAATGAGCAGTTCTTC
TRBJ1-2 | . | 12 | . | TRBV5-8 | CASSWGRGEGTF | TGTGCCAGCAGCTGGGGACGCGGGGAGGGCACCTTC
TRBJ2-7 | . | 12 | few | TRBV2 | CASNSLGNEQYF | TGTGCCAGCAACTCCCTCGGAAACGAGCAGTACTTC
TRBJ2-2 | TRBD2 | 16 | few | TRBV5-6 | CASSSLAGGVAGELFF | TGTGCCAGCAGCTCACTAGCGGGAGGGGTGGCCGGGGAGCTGTTTTTT
TRBJ2-1 | TRBD2 | 14 | many | TRBV12-3/TRBV12-4 | CASRLAGGRDEQFF | TGTGCCAGCAGATTAGCGGGAGGTAGGGATGAGCAGTTCTTC
TRBJ2-7 | . | 14 | many | TRBV25-1 | CASSGPLSSYEQYF | TGTGCCAGCAGTGGACCTTTAAGCTCCTACGAGCAGTACTTC
TRBJ2-7 | TRBD1 | 15 | many | TRBV6-2/TRBV6-3 | CASRSTGNALYEQYF | TGTGCCAGCAGATCGACAGGGAATGCCCTCTACGAGCAGTACTTC
TRBJ1-2 | . | 14 | many | TRBV28 | CASSTPTVNYGYTF | TGTGCCAGCAGTACTCCAACAGTTAACTATGGCTACACCTTC
TRBJ2-1 | TRBD1 | 13 | many | TRBV28 | CASSRQGSDEQFF | TGTGCCAGCAGTCGACAGGGTTCGGATGAGCAGTTCTTC
TRBJ2-1 | TRBD2 | 15 | few | TRBV5-1 | CASSFGLAGQGEQFF | TGCGCCAGCAGCTTTGGACTAGCGGGACAGGGTGAGCAGTTCTTC